This entry is about one T cell receptor beta chain. Its specificity is unknown. This CDR3 is built from 11 residues. Between the trimmed V and J ends, which lost 6 bases and 3 bases, there was a span of 6 bases. The germline V gene encodes CDR1 SNHLY and CDR2 FYNNEI. TCR beta CDR3 regions were amplified from RNA. The HTBI primer set served for first-round RT-PCR of the TCR CDR3. TCRdb passed the multiplex PCR reads through MiXCR, listing each CDR3 protein once. The repertoire holds a few hundred thousand distinct CDR3 sequences, about 16% seen once, with less than 3.5% in the top ten. The sample originates from a study of T cells in Graves' hyperthyroidism and ophthalmopathy. Study-level results: Ophthalmopathy was identified by the model a median approximately six months ahead of onset. A 13 V-J model separated ophthalmopathy from stable hyperthyroidism. The majority of expanded thyroid clonotypes above 0.001 also appeared in blood.

The source of the PBMCs was over 8.5 ml of fresh peripheral blood. V gene TRBV2 combines with J gene TRBJ2-7, with D hard to call. Material: blood. The TCR was taken from a middle-aged woman with Graves' ophthalmopathy. CDR3 protein: CASREYYEQYF. Written as DNA, the CDR3 is TGTGCCAGCAGAGAGTACTACGAGCAGTACTTC.